A selection of T cell receptor beta chains follows, all from one sample in a study of early stage breast cancer tumors. Here immunoSEQ multiplex PCR was the method, and the copy in TCRdb shows in-frame clones only, minus some. The sample includes over 6,500 clones, 62% of them seen just once. The specimen sequenced was breast tumor tissue. These TCRs come from a person aged 70 to 80 with breast cancer. The CDR3 runs from the conserved cysteine through the conserved F or W. The D gene is left open where the match is weak. Size is omitted from some rows. Given values are once, few, many or a class for expanded clones.

>TRBV2|NA|TRBJ2-4|TRBD2
TGTGCCAGCAGTGAAACCCTAGCGGGGGGGTACAAAAACATTCAGTACTTC
CASSETLAGGYKNIQYF
>TRBV7-2|NA|TRBJ1-2|NA
TGTGCCAGCAGCCCTAGGGGGGGCAGTTCTAACTATGGCTACACCTTC
CASSPRGGSSNYGYTF
>TRBV7-6|NA|TRBJ2-1|TRBD1
TGTGCCAGCAGCTTAGCGCCAGGGGGAAGCTCCTACAATGAGCAGTTCTTC
CASSLAPGGSSYNEQFF
>TRBV15|NA|TRBJ2-3|TRBD2
TGTGCCACCAGCAGAGATCCGGGAGGGGCTACAGATACGCAGTATTTT
CATSRDPGGATDTQYF
>TRBV10-3|NA|TRBJ2-2|TRBD2
TGTGCCATCAGTGAGCAAGCGGGGTTGAACACCGGGGAGCTGTTTTTT
CAISEQAGLNTGELFF
>TRBV9|once|TRBJ1-4|NA
TGTGCCAGCAGCCCTCGGGGGATCAATGAAAAACTGTTTTTT
CASSPRGINEKLFF
>TRBV7-3|NA|TRBJ1-1|NA
TGTGCCAGCAGCTTAGGGGGCGCTGAAGCTTTCTTT
CASSLGGAEAFF
>TRBV19|few|TRBJ1-2|TRBD1
TGTGCCAGTACCCCGGACAGGGGTTGGAGTGGCTACACCTTC
CASTPDRGWSGYTF
>TRBV7-3|large|TRBJ1-1|NA
TGTGCCAGCAGCAAACAGGGGAACACTGAAGCTTTCTTT
CASSKQGNTEAFF
>TRBV7-9|medium-sized|TRBJ1-2|NA
TGTGCCAGCAGCCTGCCACTTGGTGGCTACACCTTC
CASSLPLGGYTF
>TRBV11-2|NA|TRBJ1-1|NA
TGTGCCAGCAGCTTAGCGGGGAACACTGAAGCTTTCTTT
CASSLAGNTEAFF
>TRBV30|NA|TRBJ2-7|NA
TGTGCCTGGAGTGTAGCTGCCCCACGGTACTTC
CAWSVAAPRYF
>TRBV28|NA|TRBJ1-1|TRBD1
TGTGCCAGTCAGAGTCCCGGGACAGGGGATGGGACTGAAGCTTTCTTT
CASQSPGTGDGTEAFF
>TRBV19|few|TRBJ1-2|TRBD1
TGTGCCAGTAGGCGCAGACAGGGGCGAAACTATGGCTACACCTTC
CASRRRQGRNYGYTF
>TRBV2|NA|TRBJ1-2|NA
TGTGCCAGCAGCGGGGAAACTAACTATGGCTACACCTTC
CASSGETNYGYTF
>TRBV7-2|NA|TRBJ2-7|TRBD1
TGTGCCAGCCAAAGACAGGGGGGCGCCGGGTACGAGCAGTACTTC
CASQRQGGAGYEQYF
>TRBV30|few|TRBJ1-6|TRBD1
TGTGCCTGGAGTGTAAGGGACAGGGTCCCTAATTCACCCCTCCACTTT
CAWSVRDRVPNSPLHF
>TRBV6-1|few|TRBJ1-6|NA
TGTGCCAGCAGTGAACGCTTCCGGGGGGCCTATAATTCACCCCTCCACTTT
CASSERFRGAYNSPLHF
>TRBV5-1|few|TRBJ1-1|NA
TGCGCCAGCAGCTTCTTGGGGAGGAACACTGAAGCTTTCTTT
CASSFLGRNTEAFF
>TRBV28|NA|TRBJ1-2|NA
TGTGCCAGCAGTTTTTCGGCCAGCGGCTATGGCTACACCTTC
CASSFSASGYGYTF
>TRBV5-1|NA|TRBJ2-5|TRBD2
TGCGCCAGCAGCTGGGGACTAGCGGGGCGAAGCGGGGAGACCCAGTACTTC
CASSWGLAGRSGETQYF
>TRBV5-6|few|TRBJ1-5|TRBD1
TGTGCCAGCAGCCCACAGGGGGCTGGCAATCAGCCCCAGCATTTT
CASSPQGAGNQPQHF
>TRBV5-1|NA|TRBJ2-2|NA
TGCGCCAGCAGCACCGAACAGGGCGCCGGGGAGCTGTTTTTT
CASSTEQGAGELFF
>TRBV27|NA|TRBJ1-5|TRBD1
TGTGCCAGCAGTTTAAAGGGGGCGGTCAATCAGCCCCAGCATTTT
CASSLKGAVNQPQHF
>TRBV4-1|few|TRBJ2-3|TRBD1
TGCGCCAGCAGCCAAGATCCAGGACAGGGGGGGACAGATACGCAGTATTTT
CASSQDPGQGGTDTQYF
>TRBV30|few|TRBJ1-1|NA
TGTGCCTGGAGAGCCGTCGGGGGTGCTGAAGCTTTCTTT
CAWRAVGGAEAFF
>TRBV5-8|NA|TRBJ2-1|TRBD1
TGTGCCAGCAGTATCCAGGGGGCTATTGAGCAGTTCTTC
CASSIQGAIEQFF
>TRBV12-2|NA|TRBJ1-4|NA
TGTGCAAGTCGCTGCCGGGTCCAGCTGTTTTTT
CASRCRVQLFF
>TRBV12-5|NA|TRBJ2-7|NA
TGTGCTAGTGGCCAGAACTACGAGCAGTACTTC
CASGQNYEQYF
>TRBV2|NA|TRBJ2-7|TRBD1
TGTGCCAGCCTCCGCGGGACAGGATCCTACGAGCAGTACTTC
CASLRGTGSYEQYF
>TRBV28|NA|TRBJ2-5|NA
TGTGCCAGCAGTTTCATGACCGGGACACCCCAAGAGACCCAGTACTTC
CASSFMTGTPQETQYF
>TRBV15|NA|TRBJ2-1|TRBD2
TGTGCCACCACGCCTGAAGCTAGCGGAGATAGGCAGTTCTTC
CATTPEASGDRQFF
>TRBV2|NA|TRBJ2-7|NA
TGTGCCAGCACACAGGCCTACGAGCAGTACTTC
CASTQAYEQYF
>TRBV18|NA|TRBJ2-3|NA
TGTGCCAGCTCTCCTCCTACTAGCAGAGATACGCAGTATTTT
CASSPPTSRDTQYF